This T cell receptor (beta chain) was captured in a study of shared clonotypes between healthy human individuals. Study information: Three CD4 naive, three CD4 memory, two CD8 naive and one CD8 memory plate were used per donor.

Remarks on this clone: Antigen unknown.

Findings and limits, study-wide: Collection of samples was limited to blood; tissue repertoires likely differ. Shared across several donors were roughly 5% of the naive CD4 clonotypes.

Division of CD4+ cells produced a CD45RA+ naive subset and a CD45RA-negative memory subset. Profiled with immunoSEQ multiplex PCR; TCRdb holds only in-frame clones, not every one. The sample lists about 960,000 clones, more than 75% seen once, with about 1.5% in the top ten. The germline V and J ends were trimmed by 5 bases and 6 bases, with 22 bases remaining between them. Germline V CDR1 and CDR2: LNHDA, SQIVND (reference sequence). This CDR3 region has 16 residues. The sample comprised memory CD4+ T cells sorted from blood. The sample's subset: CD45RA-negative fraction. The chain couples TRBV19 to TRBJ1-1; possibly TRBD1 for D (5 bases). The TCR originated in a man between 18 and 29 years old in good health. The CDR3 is CASSAHSGGVPAEAFF. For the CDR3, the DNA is TGTGCCAGTAGTGCACACTCGGGAGGGGTTCCGGCTGAAGCTTTCTTT.